This passage covers 14 T cell receptor beta chains from one sample sequenced in a study of glioma-infiltrating T cells. TCR alpha and beta CDR3 regions were amplified from RNA using iRepertoire nested multiplex PCR. A single record per CDR3 protein comes from TCRdb applying MiXCR to the multiplex PCR reads. This sample has about 45,000 distinct CDR3 sequences, with approximately 20% found just once. What was sequenced was glioma tissue, nonneoplastic brain tissue, or PBMCs (not recorded which). Receptor source: a human donor with low-grade glioma or glioblastoma, undergoing nonglioma brain surgery, or in good health (not recorded which).

This clonotype was seen many times. This chain joins TRBV4-1 and TRBJ1-1; TRBD1 aligns across 7 bases. The V and J ends lost 0 bases and 5 bases, in that order; junction bases with no gene match: 6. Germline loops: CDR1 MGHRA, CDR2 YSYEKL. CDR3 length: 15 residues. The CDR3 DNA is TGCGCCAGCAGCCAAGAAAAGGGGGCGTTAACTGAAGCTTTCTTT. It yields the protein CASSQEKGALTEAFF.

Only one count was recorded for this clonotype. The J gene is TRBJ2-1, the V gene TRBV27; 10 bases are shared with TRBD2. Germline CDR1 reads MNHEY; CDR2 reads SMNVEV (reference sequence). This CDR3 has 14 residues. The V segment lost 5 bases and the J segment 8 bases; nucleotides outside the gene matches: 6. The DNA of the CDR3 is TGTGCCAGCAGTGCCCCAAGCGGGAGGGATGAGCAGTTCTTC. Protein product: CASSAPSGRDEQFF.

This clonotype occurred a few times. The chain links TRBV29-1 to TRBJ2-7; TRBD2 matches 8 bases. Germline CDR1 and CDR2: SQVTM and ANQGSEA. The trim removed 0 bases at V and 0 bases at J, leaving 10 bases unmatched. The CDR3 extends over 17 amino acids. The CDR3 nucleotides read TGCAGCGTTGAAGAGAATTTCCCTAGCGGGCGCTCCTACGAGCAGTACTTC. This translates into CSVEENFPSGRSYEQYF.

Note on this clonotype: This CDR3 is missing its conserved last phenylalanine or tryptophan, likely due to a read error. The chain recombines TRBV28 with TRBJ1-5; 8 nucleotides line up with TRBD1. Losses at the gene ends were 5 bases for V and 10 bases for J; bases not matched to a gene: 16. The CDR3 is 16 amino acids. Per the germline V gene, CDR1 is MDHEN and CDR2 is SYDVKM. This CDR3 reads CASSLKGPGTGGPQHY. The CDR3 DNA reads as TGTGCCAGCAGTCTAAAGGGGCCAGGGACAGGCGGCCCCCAGCATTAT.

This sequence joins TRBV12-3 or TRBV12-4 and TRBJ2-5; D is unresolved. V dropped 5 bases and J dropped 4 bases, with 11 bases sitting between them. The CDR3 is 13 residues long. In nucleotides, the CDR3 is TGTGCCAGCAGTCGGGCCTGGGGAGAGACCCAGTACTTC. It specifies CASSRAWGETQYF.

This clonotype was seen at least ten times. This chain connects TRBV12-3 or TRBV12-4 to TRBJ1-2, with a tentative D call TRBD1 (5 bases). Trimming stripped 5 bases from V and 4 bases from J, with 11 bases between. CDR3 length: 13 residues. The CDR3 DNA follows: TGTGCCAGCAGTCGGGGGGACGGCTATGGCTACACCTTC. It yields the protein CASSRGDGYGYTF.

This clonotype has a count of ten or more. J is TRBJ2-7 and V is TRBV20-1; 9 nucleotides line up with TRBD2. CDR1 and CDR2 from the germline V gene are DFQATT and SNEGSKA (reference sequence). Trimming at V came to 1 base and at J to 3 bases, leaving 10 bases not matched to a gene. CDR3 length: 16 amino acids. The CDR3 is CSARGAGGIRGYEQYF. The CDR3 region has the DNA TGCAGTGCTAGAGGCGCGGGAGGGATAAGAGGCTACGAGCAGTACTTC.

This clonotype was detected many times. The gene calls are TRBV2 and TRBJ1-4; D may be TRBD1 (6 bases). The CDR3 contains 14 residues. V lost 1 base, J lost 5 bases, and 8 bases lay in between. In germline, CDR1 is SNHLY, CDR2 FYNNEI. In DNA, the CDR3 is TGTGCCAGCAGTGAAGGAAGGGGGAATGAAAAACTGTTTTTT. Its protein is CASSEGRGNEKLFF.

Only a few counts were recorded for this clonotype. The rearrangement links TRBV5-4 to TRBJ1-1; the match to TRBD1 covers 9 bases. V dropped 7 bases and J dropped 1; count of bases not matched to a gene: 2. Germline values: CDR1 SGHNT, CDR2 YYREEE (reference sequence). The CDR3 loop spans 13 amino acids. The chain's CDR3 is CASRDRANTEAFF. In DNA, the CDR3 is TGTGCCAGCCGGGACAGGGCGAACACTGAAGCTTTCTTT.

This chain joins TRBV19 and TRBJ2-4, with D possibly being TRBD1 or TRBD2 (6 bases each). In germline, CDR1 is LNHDA, CDR2 SQIVND (reference sequence). The CDR3 loop spans 14 amino acids. The CDR3 spells CAHAEGENWDIQYF. CDR3 nucleotide sequence: TGTGCTCACGCGGAGGGGGAAAATTGGGACATTCAGTACTTC.

The sample holds many counts of this clonotype. This chain joins TRBV19 and TRBJ1-1; 8 bases fit TRBD1. The V and J ends lost 6 bases and 1 base, in that order; junction bases with no gene match: 7. The CDR3 covers 15 residues. Germline V lookup: CDR1 LNHDA, CDR2 SQIVND (reference sequence). CDR3 sequence reads: CASRLSGTGNTEAFF. CDR3 nucleotide sequence: TGTGCCAGTAGACTCTCCGGGACAGGGAACACTGAAGCTTTCTTT.

In this sample, this clonotype turned up a few times. This rearrangement joins TRBV29-1 to TRBJ2-1; 8 bases agree with TRBD1. Germline V gives CDR1 SQVTM, CDR2 ANQGSEA. CDR3 length: 12 residues. Trimming took 6 bases from V and 5 from J; bases not matched to a gene: 3. The CDR3 is CSVDRANNEQFF. The CDR3 bases are TGCAGCGTGGACAGGGCTAACAATGAGCAGTTCTTC.

This clonotype was observed at least ten times. The V and J genes are TRBV20-1 and TRBJ2-1, with 12 bases identical to TRBD1. The germline V gene has CDR1 DFQATT and CDR2 SNEGSKA (reference sequence). The CDR3 has 15 amino acids. CDR3 sequence reads: CSLRLGQGAHNEQFF. The CDR3 DNA is TGCAGCCTAAGGTTGGGACAGGGGGCACACAATGAGCAGTTCTTC.

The V and J genes are TRBV2 and TRBJ2-1; 7 nucleotides agree with TRBD2. Trimming cost V 4 bases and J 4 bases; bases outside gene matches: 10. Germline V CDR1 and CDR2: SNHLY, FYNNEI. CDR3 size: 16 residues. The CDR3 DNA follows: TGTGCCAGCAGTGCCTCGGAGGCTAGCGGTTACAATGAGCAGTTCTTC. It specifies CASSASEASGYNEQFF.